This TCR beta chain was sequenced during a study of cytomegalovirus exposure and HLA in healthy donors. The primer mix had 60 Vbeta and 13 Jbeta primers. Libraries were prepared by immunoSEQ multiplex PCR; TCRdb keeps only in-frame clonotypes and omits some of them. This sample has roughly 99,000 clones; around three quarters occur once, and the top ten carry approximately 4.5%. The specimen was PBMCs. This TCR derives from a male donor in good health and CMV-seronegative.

In nucleotides, the CDR3 is TGTGCCAGCAGCTCTATCCAGGGGGCGCGGAATGAGCAGTTCTTC. Protein product: CASSSIQGARNEQFF. The rearrangement links TRBV11-2 to TRBJ2-1; 8 nucleotides align to TRBD1. The ends lost 4 bases at V and 7 bases at J; junction bases unmatched: 9. The CDR3 sequence is 15 residues long. Germline loops: CDR1 SGHAT, CDR2 FQNNGV.